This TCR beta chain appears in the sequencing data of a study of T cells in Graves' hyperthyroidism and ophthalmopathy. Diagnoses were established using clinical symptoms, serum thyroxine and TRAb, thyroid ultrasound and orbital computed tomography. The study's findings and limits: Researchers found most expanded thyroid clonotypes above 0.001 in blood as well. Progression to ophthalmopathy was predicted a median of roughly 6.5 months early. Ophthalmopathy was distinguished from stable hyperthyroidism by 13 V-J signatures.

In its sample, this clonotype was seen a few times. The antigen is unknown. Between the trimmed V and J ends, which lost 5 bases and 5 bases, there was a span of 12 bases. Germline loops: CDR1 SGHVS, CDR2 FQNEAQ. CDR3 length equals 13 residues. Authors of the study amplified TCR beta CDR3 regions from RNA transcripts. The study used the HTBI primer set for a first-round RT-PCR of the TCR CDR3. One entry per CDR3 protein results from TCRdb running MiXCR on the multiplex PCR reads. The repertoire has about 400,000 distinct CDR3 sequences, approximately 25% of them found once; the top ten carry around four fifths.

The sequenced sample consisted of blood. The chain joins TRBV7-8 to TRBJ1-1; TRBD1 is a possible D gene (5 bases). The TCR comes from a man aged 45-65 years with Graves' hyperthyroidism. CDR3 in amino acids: CASSPDPGTEAFF. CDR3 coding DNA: TGTGCCAGCAGCCCGGACCCAGGGACTGAAGCTTTCTTT. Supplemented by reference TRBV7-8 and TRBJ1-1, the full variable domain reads GAGVSQSPRYKVAKRGQDVALRCDPISGHVSLFWYQQALGQGPEFLTYFQNEAQLDKSGLPSDRFFAERPEGSVSTLKIQRTQQEDSAVYLCASSPDPGTEAFFGQGTRLTVV.